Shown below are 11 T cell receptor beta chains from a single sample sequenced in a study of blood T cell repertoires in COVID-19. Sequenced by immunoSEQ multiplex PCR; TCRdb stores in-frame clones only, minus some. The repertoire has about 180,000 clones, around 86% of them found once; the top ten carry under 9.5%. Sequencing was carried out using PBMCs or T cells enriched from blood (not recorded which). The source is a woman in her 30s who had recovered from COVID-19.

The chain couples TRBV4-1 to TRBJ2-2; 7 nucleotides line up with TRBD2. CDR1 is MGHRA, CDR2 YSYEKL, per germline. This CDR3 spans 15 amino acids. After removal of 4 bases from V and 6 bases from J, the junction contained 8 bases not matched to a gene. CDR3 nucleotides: TGCGCCAGCAGCCGCGAGGGAGGGGCCCCCGGGGAGCTGTTTTTT. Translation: CASSREGGAPGELFF.

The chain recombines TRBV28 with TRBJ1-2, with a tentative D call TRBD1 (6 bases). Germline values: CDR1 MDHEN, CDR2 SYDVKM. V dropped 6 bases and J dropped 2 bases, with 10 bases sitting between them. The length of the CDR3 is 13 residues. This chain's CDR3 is CASSNDRNYGYTF. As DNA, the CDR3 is TGTGCCAGCAGCAACGACAGGAACTATGGCTACACCTTC.

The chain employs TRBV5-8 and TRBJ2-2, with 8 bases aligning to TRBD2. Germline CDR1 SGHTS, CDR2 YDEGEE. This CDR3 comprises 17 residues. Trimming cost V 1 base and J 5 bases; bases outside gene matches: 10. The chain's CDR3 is CASSLMASGLRTGELFF. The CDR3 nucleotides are TGTGCCAGCAGCTTGATGGCTAGCGGGCTTAGGACCGGGGAGCTGTTTTTT.

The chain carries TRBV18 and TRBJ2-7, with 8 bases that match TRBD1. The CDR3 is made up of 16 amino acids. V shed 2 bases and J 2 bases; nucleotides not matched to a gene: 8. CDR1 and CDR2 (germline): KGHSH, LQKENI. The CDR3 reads CASSPSDRVKAYEQYF. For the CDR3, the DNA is TGTGCCAGCTCACCATCGGACAGGGTTAAAGCCTACGAGCAGTACTTC.

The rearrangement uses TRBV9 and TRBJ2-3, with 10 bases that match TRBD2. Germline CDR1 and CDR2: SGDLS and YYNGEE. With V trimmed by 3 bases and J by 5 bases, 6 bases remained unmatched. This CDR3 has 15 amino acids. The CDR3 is CASSAQREGLDTQYF. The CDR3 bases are TGTGCCAGCAGCGCGCAGCGGGAGGGCCTAGATACGCAGTATTTT.

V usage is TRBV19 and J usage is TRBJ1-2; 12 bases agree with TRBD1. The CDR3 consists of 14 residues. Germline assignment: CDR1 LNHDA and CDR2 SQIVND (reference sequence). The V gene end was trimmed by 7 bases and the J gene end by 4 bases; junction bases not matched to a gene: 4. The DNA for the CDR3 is TGTGCCAGTATGGGACAGGGGGCCAGCTATGGCTACACCTTC. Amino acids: CASMGQGASYGYTF.

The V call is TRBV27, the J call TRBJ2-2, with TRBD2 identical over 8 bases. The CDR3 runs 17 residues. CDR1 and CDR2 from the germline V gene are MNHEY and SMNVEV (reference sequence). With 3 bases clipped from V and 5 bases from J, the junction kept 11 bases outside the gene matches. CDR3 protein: CASSLYRTSGKTGELFF. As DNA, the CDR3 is TGTGCCAGCAGTTTGTACAGAACTAGCGGAAAGACCGGGGAGCTGTTTTTT.

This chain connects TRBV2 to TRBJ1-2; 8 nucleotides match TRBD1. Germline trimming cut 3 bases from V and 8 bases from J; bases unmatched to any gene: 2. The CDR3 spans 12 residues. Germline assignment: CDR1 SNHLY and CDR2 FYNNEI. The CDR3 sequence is CASSEDREGYTF. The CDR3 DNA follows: TGTGCCAGCAGTGAGGACAGGGAGGGCTACACCTTC.

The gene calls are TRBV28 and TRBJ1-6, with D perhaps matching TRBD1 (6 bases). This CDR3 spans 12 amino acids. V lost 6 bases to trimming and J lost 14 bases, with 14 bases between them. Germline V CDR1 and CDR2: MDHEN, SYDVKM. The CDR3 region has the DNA TGTGCCAGCAGCACAGGGTCCGCAACCCTCCACTTT. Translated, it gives CASSTGSATLHF.

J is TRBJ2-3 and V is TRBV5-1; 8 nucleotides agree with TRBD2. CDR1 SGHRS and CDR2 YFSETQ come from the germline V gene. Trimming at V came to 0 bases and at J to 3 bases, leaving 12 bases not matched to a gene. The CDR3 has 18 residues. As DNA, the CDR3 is TGCGCCAGCAGCTTGGGTATTGGAGTAGCGGGAACAACAGATACGCAGTATTTT. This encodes CASSLGIGVAGTTDTQYF.

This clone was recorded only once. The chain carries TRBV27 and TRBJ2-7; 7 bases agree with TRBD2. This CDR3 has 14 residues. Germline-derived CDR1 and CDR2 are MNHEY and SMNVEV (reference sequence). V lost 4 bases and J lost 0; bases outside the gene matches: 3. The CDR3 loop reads CASSSSSGSYEQYF. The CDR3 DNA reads TGTGCCAGCAGTTCATCTAGCGGCTCCTACGAGCAGTACTTC.